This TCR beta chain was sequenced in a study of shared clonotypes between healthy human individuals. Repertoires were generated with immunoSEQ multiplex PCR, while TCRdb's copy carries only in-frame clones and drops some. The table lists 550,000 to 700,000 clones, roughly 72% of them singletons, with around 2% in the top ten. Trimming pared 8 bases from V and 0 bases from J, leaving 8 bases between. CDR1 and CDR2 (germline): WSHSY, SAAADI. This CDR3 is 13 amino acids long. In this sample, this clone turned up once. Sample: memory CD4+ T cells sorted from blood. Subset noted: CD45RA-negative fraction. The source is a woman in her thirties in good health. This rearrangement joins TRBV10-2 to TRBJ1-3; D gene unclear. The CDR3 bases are TGCGCCAGCTCGGACTTCTCTGGAAACACCATATATTTT. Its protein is CASSDFSGNTIYF.